This TCR beta chain came from a study of sequential checkpoint blockade in melanoma. Study at large: First-line arms were nivolumab then ipilimumab, or the reverse, randomized 1:1. Maintenance nivolumab came after either treatment sequence.

The V segment lost 2 bases and the J segment 5 bases; nucleotides outside the gene matches: 3. The CDR3 spans 16 residues. Germline V gene data show CDR1 as SGHRS and CDR2 as YFSETQ. The data were produced by immunoSEQ multiplex PCR, yet TCRdb's version contains in-frame clones alone and is incomplete. This table holds around 12,000 clones, approximately 69% found once. Indicated treatment: randomized to nivolumab then ipilimumab (arm A) or the reverse (arm B). Patients had received no earlier DNA-damaging chemotherapy. PBMC sorting kept live CD3+CD8+ cells without CD19 or CD56. The chain uses TRBV5-1 and TRBJ2-2; 13 nucleotides align to TRBD2. The TCR sequence derives from a human donor with melanoma. Material: CD8+ T cells sorted from blood (inferred from file names), obtained from a patient given nivolumab and ipilimumab in sequence. The DNA of the CDR3 is TGCGCCAGCAGCTTATGGACTAGCGGGGGAACCGGGGAGCTGTTTTTT. Translation gives CASSLWTSGGTGELFF. Based on the CDR3 plus reference TRBV5-1 and TRBJ2-2, the full variable domain is KAGVTQTPRYLIKTRGQQVTLSCSPISGHRSVSWYQQTPGQGLQFLFEYFSETQRNKGNFPGRFSGRQFSNSRSEMNVSTLELGDSALYLCASSLWTSGGTGELFFGEGSRLTVL.